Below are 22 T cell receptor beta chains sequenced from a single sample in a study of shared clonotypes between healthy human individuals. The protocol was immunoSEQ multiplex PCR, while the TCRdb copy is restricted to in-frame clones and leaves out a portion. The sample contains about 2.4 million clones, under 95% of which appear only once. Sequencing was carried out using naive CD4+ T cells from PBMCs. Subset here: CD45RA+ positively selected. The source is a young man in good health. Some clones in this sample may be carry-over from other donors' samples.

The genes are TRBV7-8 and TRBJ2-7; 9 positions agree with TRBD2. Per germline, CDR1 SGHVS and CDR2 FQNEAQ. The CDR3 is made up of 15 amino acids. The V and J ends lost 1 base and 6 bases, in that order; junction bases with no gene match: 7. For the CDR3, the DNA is TGTGCCAGCAGCTTAGTGGGACTAGCCCCTCGCGAGCAGTACTTC. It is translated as CASSLVGLAPREQYF.

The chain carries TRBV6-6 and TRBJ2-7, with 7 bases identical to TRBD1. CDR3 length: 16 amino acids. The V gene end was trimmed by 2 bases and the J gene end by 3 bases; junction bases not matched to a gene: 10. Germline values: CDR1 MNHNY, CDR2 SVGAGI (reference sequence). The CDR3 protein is CASSYGTASLGYEQYF. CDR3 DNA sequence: TGTGCCAGCAGTTACGGGACAGCCAGCCTGGGCTACGAGCAGTACTTC.

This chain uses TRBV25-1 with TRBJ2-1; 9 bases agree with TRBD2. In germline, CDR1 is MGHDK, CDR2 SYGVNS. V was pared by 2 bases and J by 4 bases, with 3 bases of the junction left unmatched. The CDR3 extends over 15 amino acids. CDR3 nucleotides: TGTGCCAGCAGTGAAGCTAGCGGGACTTACAATGAGCAGTTCTTC. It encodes CASSEASGTYNEQFF.

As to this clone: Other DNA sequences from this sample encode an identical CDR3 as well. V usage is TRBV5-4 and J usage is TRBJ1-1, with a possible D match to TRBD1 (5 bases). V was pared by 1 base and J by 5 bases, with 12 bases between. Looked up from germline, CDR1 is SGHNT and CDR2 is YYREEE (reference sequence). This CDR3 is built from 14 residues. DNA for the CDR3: TGTGCCAGCAGCTTGACGGGACCTGGGACTGAAGCTTTCTTT. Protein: CASSLTGPGTEAFF.

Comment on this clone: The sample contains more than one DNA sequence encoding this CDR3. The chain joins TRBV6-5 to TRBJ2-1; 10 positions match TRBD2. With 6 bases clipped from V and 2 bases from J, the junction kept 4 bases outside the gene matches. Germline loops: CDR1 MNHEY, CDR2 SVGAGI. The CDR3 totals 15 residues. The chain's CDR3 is CASSLAGVAYNEQFF. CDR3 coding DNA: TGTGCCAGCAGCCTAGCGGGAGTAGCCTACAATGAGCAGTTCTTC.

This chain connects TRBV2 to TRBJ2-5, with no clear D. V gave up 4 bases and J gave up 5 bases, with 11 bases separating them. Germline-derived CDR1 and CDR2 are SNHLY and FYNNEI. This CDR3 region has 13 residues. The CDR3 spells CASSGETGETQYF. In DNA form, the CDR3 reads TGTGCCAGCAGTGGAGAAACCGGGGAGACCCAGTACTTC.

The CDR3 reads CASSSGDRGWSNVLTF. In DNA, the CDR3 is TGTGCCAGCAGCTCAGGGGACAGGGGGTGGTCCAACGTCCTGACTTTC. The chain has TRBV11-2 and TRBJ2-6, with 11 positions matching TRBD1. Germline V gene data show CDR1 as SGHAT and CDR2 as FQNNGV. This CDR3 is built from 16 residues. J gave up 8 bases and V 4 bases, and 7 bases lay outside the gene matches.

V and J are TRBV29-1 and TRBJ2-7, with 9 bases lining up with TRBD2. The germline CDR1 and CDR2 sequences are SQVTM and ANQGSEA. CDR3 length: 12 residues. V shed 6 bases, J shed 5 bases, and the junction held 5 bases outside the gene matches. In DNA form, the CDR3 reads TGCAGCGTGGGCGCGGGGGGGAACGAGCAGTACTTC. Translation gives CSVGAGGNEQYF.

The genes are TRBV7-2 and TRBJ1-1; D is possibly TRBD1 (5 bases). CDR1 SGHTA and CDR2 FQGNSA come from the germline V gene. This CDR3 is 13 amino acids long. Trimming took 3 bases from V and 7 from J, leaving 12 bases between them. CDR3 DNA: TGTGCCAGCAGCTTTATAGGGGTTGGTGAAGCTTTCTTT. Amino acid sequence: CASSFIGVGEAFF. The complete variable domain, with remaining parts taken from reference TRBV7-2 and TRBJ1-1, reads GAGVSQSPSNKVTEKGKDVELRCDPISGHTALYWYRQSLGQGLEFLIYFQGNSAPDKSGLPSDRFSAERTGGSVSTLTIQRTQQEDSAVYLCASSFIGVGEAFFGQGTRLTVV.

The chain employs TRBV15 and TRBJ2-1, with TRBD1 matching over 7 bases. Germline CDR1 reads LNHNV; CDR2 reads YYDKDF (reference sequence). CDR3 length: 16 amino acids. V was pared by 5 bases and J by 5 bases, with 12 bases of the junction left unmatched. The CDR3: CATSAYTGVWNNEQFF. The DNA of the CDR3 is TGTGCCACCAGCGCTTACACAGGGGTTTGGAACAATGAGCAGTTCTTC.

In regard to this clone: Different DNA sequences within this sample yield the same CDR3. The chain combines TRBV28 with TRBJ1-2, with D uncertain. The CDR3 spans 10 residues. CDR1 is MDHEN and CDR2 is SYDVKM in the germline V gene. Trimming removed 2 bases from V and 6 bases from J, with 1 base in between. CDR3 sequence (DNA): TGTGCCAGCAGTTTAGATGGCTACACCTTC. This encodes CASSLDGYTF.

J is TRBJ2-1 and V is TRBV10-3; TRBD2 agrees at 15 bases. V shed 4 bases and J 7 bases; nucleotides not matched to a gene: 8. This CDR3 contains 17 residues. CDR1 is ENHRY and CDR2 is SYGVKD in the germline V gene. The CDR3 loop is CAISARTSGRAVNEQFF. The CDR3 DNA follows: TGTGCCATCAGTGCCCGGACTAGCGGGAGGGCGGTGAATGAGCAGTTCTTC.

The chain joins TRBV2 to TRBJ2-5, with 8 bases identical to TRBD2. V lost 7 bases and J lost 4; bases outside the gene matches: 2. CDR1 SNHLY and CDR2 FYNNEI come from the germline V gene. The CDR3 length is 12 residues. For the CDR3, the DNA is TGTGCCAGCATCCGGGGGGGAGAGACCCAGTACTTC. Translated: CASIRGGETQYF.

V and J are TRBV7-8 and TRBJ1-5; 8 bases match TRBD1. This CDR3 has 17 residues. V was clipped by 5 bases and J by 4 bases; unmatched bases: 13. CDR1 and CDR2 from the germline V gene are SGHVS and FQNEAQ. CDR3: CASSIRTGNNRNQPQHF. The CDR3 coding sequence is TGTGCCAGCAGCATACGGACAGGGAATAATAGAAATCAGCCCCAGCATTTT.

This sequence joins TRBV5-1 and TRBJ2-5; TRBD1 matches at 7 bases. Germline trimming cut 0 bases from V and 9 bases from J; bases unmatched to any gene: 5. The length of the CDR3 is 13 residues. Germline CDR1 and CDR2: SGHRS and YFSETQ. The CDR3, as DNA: TGCGCCAGCAGCTTGGAGGGGGCTAAGGCCCAGTACTTC. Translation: CASSLEGAKAQYF.

The DNA for the CDR3 is TGTGCCAGCAGCCGCCGTATGAGGCCAGATACGCAGTATTTT. This gives the protein CASSRRMRPDTQYF. The chain combines TRBV7-2 with TRBJ2-3; D ambiguous. The germline V and J ends were trimmed by 5 bases and 4 bases, with 13 bases remaining between them. The CDR3 is made up of 14 amino acids. From germline, CDR1 is SGHTA and CDR2 FQGNSA.

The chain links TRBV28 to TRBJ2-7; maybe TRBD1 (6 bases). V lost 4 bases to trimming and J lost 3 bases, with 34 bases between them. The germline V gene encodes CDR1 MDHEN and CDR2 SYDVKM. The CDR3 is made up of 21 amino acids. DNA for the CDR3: TGTGCCAGCAGTTCCCCCGCTTTTTTCAAACAGGGCGGGTCGGGGAACTACGAGCAGTACTTC. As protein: CASSSPAFFKQGGSGNYEQYF.

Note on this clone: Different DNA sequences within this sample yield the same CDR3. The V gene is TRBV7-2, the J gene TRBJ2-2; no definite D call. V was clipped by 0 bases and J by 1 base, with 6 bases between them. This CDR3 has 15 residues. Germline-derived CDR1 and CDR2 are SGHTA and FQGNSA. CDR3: CASSLALGNTGELFF. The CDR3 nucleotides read TGTGCCAGCAGCTTAGCGCTGGGGAACACCGGGGAGCTGTTTTTT.

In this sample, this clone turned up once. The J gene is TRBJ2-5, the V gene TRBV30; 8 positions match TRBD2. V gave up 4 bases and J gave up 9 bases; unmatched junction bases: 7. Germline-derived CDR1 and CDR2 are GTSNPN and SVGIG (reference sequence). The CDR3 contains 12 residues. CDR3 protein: CAWTPGGRPQYF. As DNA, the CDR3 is TGTGCCTGGACCCCAGGCGGGAGGCCCCAGTACTTC.

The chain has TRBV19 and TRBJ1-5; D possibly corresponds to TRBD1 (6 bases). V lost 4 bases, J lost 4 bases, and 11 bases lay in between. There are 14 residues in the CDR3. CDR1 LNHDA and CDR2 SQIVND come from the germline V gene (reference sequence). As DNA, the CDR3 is TGTGCCAGTAGTACCGACAGGATTAATCAGCCCCAGCATTTT. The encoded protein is CASSTDRINQPQHF.

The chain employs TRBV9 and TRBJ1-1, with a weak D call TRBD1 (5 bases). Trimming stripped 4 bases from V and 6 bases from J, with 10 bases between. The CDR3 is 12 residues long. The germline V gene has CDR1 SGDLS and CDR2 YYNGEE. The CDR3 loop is CASSPQGPEAFF. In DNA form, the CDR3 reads TGTGCCAGCAGCCCCCAGGGTCCTGAAGCTTTCTTT. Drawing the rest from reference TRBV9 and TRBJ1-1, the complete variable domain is DSGVTQTPKHLITATGQRVTLRCSPRSGDLSVYWYQQSLDQGLQFLIQYYNGEERAKGNILERFSAQQFPDLHSELNLSSLELGDSALYFCASSPQGPEAFFGQGTRLTVV.

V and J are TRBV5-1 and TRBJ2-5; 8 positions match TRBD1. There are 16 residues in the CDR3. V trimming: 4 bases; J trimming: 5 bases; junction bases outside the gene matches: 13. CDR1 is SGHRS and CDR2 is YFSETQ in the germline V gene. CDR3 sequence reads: CASSTRQGWTTETQYF. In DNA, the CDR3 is TGCGCCAGCAGCACCCGACAGGGGTGGACAACCGAGACCCAGTACTTC.